This T cell receptor beta chain was documented in a study of blood T cell repertoires in COVID-19. This CDR3 spans 14 amino acids. CDR1 is MNHEY and CDR2 is SMNVEV in the germline V gene (reference sequence). Trimming pared 7 bases from V and 9 bases from J, leaving 16 bases between. Assay used: immunoSEQ multiplex PCR; TCRdb lists only in-frame clones, some missing. The data show fewer than 300,000 clones, 88% seen once. The chain is built from TRBV27 and TRBJ1-6, with a tentative D call TRBD1 (6 bases). Input material: peripheral blood. The sequence derives from a woman in her twenties or thirties with acute or convalescent COVID-19. The CDR3 DNA follows: TGTGCCAGCACCGGGACAAGTTCTTTTTCACCCCTCCACTTT. Encoded protein: CASTGTSSFSPLHF.